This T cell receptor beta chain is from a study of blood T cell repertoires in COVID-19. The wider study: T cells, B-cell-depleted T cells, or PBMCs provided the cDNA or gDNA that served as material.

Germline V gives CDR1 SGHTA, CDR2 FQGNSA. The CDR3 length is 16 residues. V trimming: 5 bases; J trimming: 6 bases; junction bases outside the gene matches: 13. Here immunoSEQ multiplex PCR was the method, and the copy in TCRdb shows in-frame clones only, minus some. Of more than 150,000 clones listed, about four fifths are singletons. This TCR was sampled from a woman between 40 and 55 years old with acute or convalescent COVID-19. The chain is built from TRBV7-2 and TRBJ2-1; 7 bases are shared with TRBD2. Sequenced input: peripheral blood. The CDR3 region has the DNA TGTGCCAGCAGCCTCCTGGAGGTAGCGGGTCGCAATGAGCAGTTCTTC. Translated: CASSLLEVAGRNEQFF.